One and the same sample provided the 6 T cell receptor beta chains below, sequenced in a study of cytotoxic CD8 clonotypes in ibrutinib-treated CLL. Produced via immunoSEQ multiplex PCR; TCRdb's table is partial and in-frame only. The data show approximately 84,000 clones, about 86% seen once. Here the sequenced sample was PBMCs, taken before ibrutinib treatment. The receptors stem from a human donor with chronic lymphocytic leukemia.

Here the CDR3 reads CASGPVPGQSYEQYF. CDR3 nucleotides: TGTGCTAGTGGCCCTGTTCCGGGACAGTCCTACGAGCAGTACTTC. This chain joins TRBV12-5 and TRBJ2-7, with 7 bases fitting TRBD1. Trimming cost V 6 bases and J 1 base; bases outside gene matches: 9. CDR1 is LGHNT and CDR2 is FRNRAP in the germline V gene. The CDR3 length is 15 residues.

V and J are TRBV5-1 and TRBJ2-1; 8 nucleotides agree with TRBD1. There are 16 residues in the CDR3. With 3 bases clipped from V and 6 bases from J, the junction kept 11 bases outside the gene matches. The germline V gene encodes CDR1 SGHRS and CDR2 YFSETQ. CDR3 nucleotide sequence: TGCGCCAGCAGCTCGGTACAGGGGGTAGAAGGCAATGAGCAGTTCTTC. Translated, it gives CASSSVQGVEGNEQFF.

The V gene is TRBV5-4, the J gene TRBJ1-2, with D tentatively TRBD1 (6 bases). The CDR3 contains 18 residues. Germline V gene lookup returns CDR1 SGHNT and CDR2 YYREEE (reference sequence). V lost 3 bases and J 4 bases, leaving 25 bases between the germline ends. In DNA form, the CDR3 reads TGTGCCAGCAGCTCCACGGGGGCAGGCATCGGGGTAGGCTATGGCTACACCTTC. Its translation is CASSSTGAGIGVGYGYTF.

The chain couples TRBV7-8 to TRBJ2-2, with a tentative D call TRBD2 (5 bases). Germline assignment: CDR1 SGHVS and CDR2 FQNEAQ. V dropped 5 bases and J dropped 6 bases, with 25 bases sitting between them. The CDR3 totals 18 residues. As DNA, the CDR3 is TGTGCCAGCAGCGCCCTATGGGGAGAGAGAAAAGGATCCGGGGAGCTGTTTTTT. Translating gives CASSALWGERKGSGELFF.

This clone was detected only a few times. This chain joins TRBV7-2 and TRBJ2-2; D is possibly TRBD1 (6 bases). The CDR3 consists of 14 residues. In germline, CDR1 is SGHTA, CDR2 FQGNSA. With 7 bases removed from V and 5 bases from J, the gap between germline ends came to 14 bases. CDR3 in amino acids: CASNTRGATGELFF. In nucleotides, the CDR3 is TGTGCCAGCAACACCAGGGGTGCGACCGGGGAGCTGTTTTTT. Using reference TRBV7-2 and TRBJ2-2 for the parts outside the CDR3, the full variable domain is GAGVSQSPSNKVTEKGKDVELRCDPISGHTALYWYRQSLGQGLEFLIYFQGNSAPDKSGLPSDRFSAERTGGSVSTLTIQRTQQEDSAVYLCASNTRGATGELFFGEGSRLTVL.

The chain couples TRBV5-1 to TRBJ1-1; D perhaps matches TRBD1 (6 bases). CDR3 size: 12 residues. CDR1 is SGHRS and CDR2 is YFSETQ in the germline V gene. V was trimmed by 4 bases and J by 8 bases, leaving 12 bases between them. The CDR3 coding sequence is TGCGCCAGCAGCAAACGGACAGACGAAGCTTTCTTT. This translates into CASSKRTDEAFF. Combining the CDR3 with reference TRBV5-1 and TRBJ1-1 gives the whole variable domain KAGVTQTPRYLIKTRGQQVTLSCSPISGHRSVSWYQQTPGQGLQFLFEYFSETQRNKGNFPGRFSGRQFSNSRSEMNVSTLELGDSALYLCASSKRTDEAFFGQGTRLTVV.